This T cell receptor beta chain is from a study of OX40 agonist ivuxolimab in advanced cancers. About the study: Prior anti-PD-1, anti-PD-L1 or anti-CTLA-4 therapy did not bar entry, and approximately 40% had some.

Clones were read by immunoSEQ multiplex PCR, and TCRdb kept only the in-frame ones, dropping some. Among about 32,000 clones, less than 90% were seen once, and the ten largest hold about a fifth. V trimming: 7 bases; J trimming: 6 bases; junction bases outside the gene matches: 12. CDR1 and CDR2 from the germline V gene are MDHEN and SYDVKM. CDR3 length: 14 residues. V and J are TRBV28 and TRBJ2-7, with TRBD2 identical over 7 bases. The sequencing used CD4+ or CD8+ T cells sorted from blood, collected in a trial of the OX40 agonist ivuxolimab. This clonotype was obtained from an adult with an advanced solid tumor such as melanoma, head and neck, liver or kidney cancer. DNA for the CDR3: TGTGCCAGCACCACCAGGGAGGGAATGGGCGAGCAGTACTTC. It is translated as CASTTREGMGEQYF.